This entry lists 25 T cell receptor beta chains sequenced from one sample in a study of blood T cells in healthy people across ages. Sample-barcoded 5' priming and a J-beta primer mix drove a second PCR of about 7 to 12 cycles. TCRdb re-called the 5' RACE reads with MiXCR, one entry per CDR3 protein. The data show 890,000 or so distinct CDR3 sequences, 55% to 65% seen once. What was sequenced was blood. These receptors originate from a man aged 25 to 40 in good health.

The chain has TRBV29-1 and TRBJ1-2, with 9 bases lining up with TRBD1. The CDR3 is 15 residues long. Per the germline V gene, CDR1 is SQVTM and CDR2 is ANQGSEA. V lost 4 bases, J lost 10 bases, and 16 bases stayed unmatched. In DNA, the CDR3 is TGCAGCGTTGTGAGATATGGACAGGGGATGAGAGTCTACACCTTC. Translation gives CSVVRYGQGMRVYTF.

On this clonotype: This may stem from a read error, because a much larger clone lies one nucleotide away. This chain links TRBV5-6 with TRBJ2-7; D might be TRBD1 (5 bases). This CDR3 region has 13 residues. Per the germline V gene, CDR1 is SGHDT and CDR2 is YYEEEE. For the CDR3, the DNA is TGTACCAGCAGCTTGAGGACAAGGGACGAGCAGTACTTC. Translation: CTSSLRTRDEQYF. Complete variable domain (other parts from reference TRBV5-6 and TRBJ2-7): DAGVTQSPTHLIKTRGQQVTLRCSPKSGHDTVSWYQQALGQGPQFIFQYYEEEERQRGNFPDRFSGHQFPNYSSELNVNALLLGDSALYLCTSSLRTRDEQYFGPGTRLTVT.

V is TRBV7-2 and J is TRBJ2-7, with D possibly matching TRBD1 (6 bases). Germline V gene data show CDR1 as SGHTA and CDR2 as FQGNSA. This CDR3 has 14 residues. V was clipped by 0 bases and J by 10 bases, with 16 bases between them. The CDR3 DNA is TGTGCCAGCAGCTTAGCCGGGACATCACCCGACCAGTACTTC. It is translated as CASSLAGTSPDQYF.

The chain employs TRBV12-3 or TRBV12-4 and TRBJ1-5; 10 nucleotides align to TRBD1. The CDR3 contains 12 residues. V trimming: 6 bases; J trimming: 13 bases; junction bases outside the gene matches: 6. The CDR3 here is CASRGTGARQHF. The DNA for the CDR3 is TGTGCCAGCAGGGGGACAGGGGCACGTCAGCATTTT.

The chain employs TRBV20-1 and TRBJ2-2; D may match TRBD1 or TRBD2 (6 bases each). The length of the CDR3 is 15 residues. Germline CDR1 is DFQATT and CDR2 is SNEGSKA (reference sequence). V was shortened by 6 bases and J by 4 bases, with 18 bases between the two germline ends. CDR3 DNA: TGCAGTGCCACTCCTCCGGAGGGGGGCACCGGGGAGCTGTTTTTT. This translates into CSATPPEGGTGELFF.

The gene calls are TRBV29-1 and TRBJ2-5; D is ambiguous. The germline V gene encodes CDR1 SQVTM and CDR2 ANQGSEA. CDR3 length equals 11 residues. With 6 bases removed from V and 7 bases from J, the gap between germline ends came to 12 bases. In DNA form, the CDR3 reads TGCAGCGTCCGGCTCCCTTGGACCCAGTACTTC. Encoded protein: CSVRLPWTQYF.

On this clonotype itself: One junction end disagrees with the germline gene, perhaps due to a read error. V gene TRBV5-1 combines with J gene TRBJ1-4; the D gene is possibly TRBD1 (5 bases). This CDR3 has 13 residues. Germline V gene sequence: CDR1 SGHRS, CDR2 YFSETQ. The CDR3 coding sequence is TGCGCCAGCAGCTTACAGGCTAAGGAAAAACTGTTTTTT. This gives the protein CASSLQAKEKLFF.

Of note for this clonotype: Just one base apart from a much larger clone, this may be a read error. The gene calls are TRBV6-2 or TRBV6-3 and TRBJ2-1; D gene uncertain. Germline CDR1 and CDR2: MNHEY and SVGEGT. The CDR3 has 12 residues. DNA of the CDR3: TGTGCCAACAGTTACTCGGGTCCCAGGCAGTTCTTC. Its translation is CANSYSGPRQFF.

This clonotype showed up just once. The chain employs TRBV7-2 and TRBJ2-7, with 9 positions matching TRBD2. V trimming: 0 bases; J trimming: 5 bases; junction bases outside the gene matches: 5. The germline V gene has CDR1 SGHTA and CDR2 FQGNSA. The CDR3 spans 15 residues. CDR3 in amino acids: CASSLAQRGVNEQYF. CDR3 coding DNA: TGTGCCAGCAGCTTAGCCCAGCGGGGGGTGAACGAGCAGTACTTC. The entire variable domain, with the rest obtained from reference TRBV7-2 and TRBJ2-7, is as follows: GAGVSQSPSNKVTEKGKDVELRCDPISGHTALYWYRQSLGQGLEFLIYFQGNSAPDKSGLPSDRFSAERTGGSVSTLTIQRTQQEDSAVYLCASSLAQRGVNEQYFGPGTRLTVT.

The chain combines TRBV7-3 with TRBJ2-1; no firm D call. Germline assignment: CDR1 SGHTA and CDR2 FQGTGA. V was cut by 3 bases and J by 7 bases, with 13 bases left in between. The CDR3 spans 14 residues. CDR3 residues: CASSLGWQMNEQFF. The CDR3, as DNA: TGTGCCAGCAGCTTGGGCTGGCAGATGAATGAGCAGTTCTTC.

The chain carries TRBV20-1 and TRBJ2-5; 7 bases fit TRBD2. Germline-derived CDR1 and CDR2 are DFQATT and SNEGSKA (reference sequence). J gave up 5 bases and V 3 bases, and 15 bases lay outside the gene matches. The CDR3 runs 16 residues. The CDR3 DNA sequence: TGCAGTGCTAGTTTTTCTTGGACTAGAGGGCCCGAGACCCAGTACTTC. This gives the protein CSASFSWTRGPETQYF.

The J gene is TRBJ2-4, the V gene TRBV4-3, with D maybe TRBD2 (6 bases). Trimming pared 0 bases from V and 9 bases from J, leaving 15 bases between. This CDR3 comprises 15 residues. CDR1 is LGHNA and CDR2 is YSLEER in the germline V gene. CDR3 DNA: TGCGCCAGCAGCCAAGATCCTCTTGGGGGGTTCATTCAGTACTTC. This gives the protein CASSQDPLGGFIQYF.

The DNA for the CDR3 is TGTGCCAGCAGTTTATCGAGGGCCTACAATGAGCAGTTCTTC. Translation: CASSLSRAYNEQFF. The J gene is TRBJ2-1, the V gene TRBV27; maybe TRBD2 (5 bases). The CDR3 has 14 residues. Germline V gives CDR1 MNHEY, CDR2 SMNVEV (reference sequence). The germline V and J ends were trimmed by 0 bases and 2 bases, with 5 bases remaining between them.

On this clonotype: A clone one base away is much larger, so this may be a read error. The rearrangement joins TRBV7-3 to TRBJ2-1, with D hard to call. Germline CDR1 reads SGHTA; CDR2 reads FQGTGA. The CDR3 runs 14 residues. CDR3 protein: CAGSLTPAGNEQFF. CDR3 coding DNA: TGTGCCGGCAGCTTAACGCCGGCCGGCAATGAGCAGTTCTTC.

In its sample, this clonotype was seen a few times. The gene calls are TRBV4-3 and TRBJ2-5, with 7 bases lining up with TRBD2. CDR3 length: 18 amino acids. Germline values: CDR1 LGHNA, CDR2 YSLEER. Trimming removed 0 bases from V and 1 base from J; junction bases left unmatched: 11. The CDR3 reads CASSQDRASGNRQETQYF. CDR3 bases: TGCGCCAGCAGCCAAGATAGGGCTAGCGGAAACCGCCAAGAGACCCAGTACTTC.

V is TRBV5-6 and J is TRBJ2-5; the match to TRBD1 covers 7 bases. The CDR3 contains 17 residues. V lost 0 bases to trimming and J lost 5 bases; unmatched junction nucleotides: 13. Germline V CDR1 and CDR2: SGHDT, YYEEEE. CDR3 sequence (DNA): TGTGCCAGCAGCTTGGGTCCCCGGTCCCAGGGGGAGGAGACCCAGTACTTC. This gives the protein CASSLGPRSQGEETQYF.

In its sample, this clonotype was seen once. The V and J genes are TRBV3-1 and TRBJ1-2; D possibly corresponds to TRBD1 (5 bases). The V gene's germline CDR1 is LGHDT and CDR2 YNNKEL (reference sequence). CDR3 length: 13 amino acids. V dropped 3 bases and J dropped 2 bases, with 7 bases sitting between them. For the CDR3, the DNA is TGTGCCAGCAGCCAGCGGACAAACTATGGCTACACCTTC. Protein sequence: CASSQRTNYGYTF.

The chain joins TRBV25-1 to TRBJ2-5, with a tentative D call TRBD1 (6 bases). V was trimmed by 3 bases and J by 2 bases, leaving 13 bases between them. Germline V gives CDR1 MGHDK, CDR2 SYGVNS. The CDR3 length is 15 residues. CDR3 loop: CASSDWTDLQETQYF. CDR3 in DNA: TGTGCCAGCAGTGATTGGACAGATTTACAAGAGACCCAGTACTTC. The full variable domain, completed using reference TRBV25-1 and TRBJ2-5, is EADIYQTPRYLVIGTGKKITLECSQTMGHDKMYWYQQDPGMELHLIHYSYGVNSTEKGDLSSESTVSRIRTEHFPLTLESARPSHTSQYLCASSDWTDLQETQYFGPGTRLLVL.

As DNA, the CDR3 is TGTGCCAGCAGCGTCGGGGTTGAGCAGTTCTTC. Translating gives CASSVGVEQFF. V usage is TRBV5-6 and J usage is TRBJ2-1; tentative D call: TRBD2 (5 bases). Trimming removed 4 bases at V and 9 bases at J, with 8 bases between. The CDR3 is 11 amino acids. From germline, CDR1 is SGHDT and CDR2 YYEEEE.

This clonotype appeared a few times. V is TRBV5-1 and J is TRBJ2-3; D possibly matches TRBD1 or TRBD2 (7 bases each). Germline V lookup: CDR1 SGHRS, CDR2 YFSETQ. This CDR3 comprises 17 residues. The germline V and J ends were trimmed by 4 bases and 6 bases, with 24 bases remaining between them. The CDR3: CASSDPGGDRRRDTQYF. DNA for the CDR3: TGCGCCAGCAGCGACCCTGGGGGGGACAGAAGAAGGGATACGCAGTATTTT.

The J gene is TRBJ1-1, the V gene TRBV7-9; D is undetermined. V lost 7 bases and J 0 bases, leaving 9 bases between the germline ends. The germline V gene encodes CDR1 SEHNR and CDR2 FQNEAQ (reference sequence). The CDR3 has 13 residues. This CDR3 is CASTDGLNTEAFF. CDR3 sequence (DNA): TGTGCCAGCACCGACGGGTTGAACACTGAAGCTTTCTTT.

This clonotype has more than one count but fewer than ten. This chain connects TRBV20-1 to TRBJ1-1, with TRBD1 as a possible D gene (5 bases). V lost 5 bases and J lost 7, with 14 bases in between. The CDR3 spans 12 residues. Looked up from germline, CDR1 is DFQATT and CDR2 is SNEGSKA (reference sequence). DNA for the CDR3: TGCAGTGCTCAAAACTTTGACAGTGAAGCTTTCTTT. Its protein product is CSAQNFDSEAFF.

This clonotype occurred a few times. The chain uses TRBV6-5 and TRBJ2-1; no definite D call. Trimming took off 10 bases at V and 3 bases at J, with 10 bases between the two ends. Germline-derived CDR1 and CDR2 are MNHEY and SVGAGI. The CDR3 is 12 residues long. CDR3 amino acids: CAIRSSYNEQFF. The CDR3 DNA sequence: TGTGCCATCAGAAGTAGCTACAATGAGCAGTTCTTC.

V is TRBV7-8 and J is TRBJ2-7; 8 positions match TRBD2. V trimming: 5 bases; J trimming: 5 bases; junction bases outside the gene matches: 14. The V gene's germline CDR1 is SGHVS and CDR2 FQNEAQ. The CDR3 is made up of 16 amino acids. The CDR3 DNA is TGTGCCAGCAGCCTACCACATAGCGGGGTTCGAGACGAGCAGTACTTC. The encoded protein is CASSLPHSGVRDEQYF.

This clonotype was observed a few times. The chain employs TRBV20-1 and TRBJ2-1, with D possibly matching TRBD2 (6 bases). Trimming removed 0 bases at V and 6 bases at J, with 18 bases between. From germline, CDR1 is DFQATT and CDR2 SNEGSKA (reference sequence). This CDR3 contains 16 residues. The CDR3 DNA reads TGCAGTGCTAGAGATCTTGCTGGGGGGTATCGCAATGAGCAGTTCTTC. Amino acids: CSARDLAGGYRNEQFF.